This T cell receptor beta chain emerged from a study of blood T cell repertoires in COVID-19. Germline CDR1 reads SGHTA; CDR2 reads FQGNSA. V lost 4 bases, J lost 5 bases, and 3 bases stayed unmatched. The CDR3 is made up of 13 amino acids. The repertoire was sequenced with immunoSEQ multiplex PCR; TCRdb's copy has only in-frame clones and lacks some. Among about 54,000 clones listed, approximately 90% were seen once. Sequenced sample: peripheral blood. This clonotype was sampled from a human donor in a cohort sampled during active COVID-19. V usage is TRBV7-2 and J usage is TRBJ2-7, with 9 bases lining up with TRBD2. In nucleotides, the CDR3 is TGTGCCAGCAGCTGGCGGGAGGGCGACGAGCAGTACTTC. The encoded protein is CASSWREGDEQYF.